Sequencing of this T cell receptor beta chain was carried out in a study of identical twins. Germline V gives CDR1 MDHEN, CDR2 SYDVKM. Trimming pared 8 bases from V and 2 bases from J, leaving 15 bases between. This CDR3 region has 14 residues. This clonotype has a count of ten or more. MiXCR, run by TCRdb on the 5' RACE reads, gives a single entry per CDR3 protein. The sample has approximately 220,000 distinct CDR3 sequences; around 8.1% are singletons. These records were also assigned to another study, of yellow fever vaccine responses in identical twins. That study reports: As reported, the vaccine T cell response of twins seemed partly convergent and partly personalized.

Source material: memory (CD45RO+) T cells sorted from blood. The receptor was derived from a woman between 18 and 29 years old in good health. This rearrangement joins TRBV28 to TRBJ2-5; D could derive from TRBD1 or TRBD2 (7 bases each). The CDR3 spells CASSPGGQQETQYF. DNA of the CDR3: TGTGCCAGCTCACCGGGGGGACAGCAAGAGACCCAGTACTTC. Combining the CDR3 with reference TRBV28 and TRBJ2-5 gives the whole variable domain DVKVTQSSRYLVKRTGEKVFLECVQDMDHENMFWYRQDPGLGLRLIYFSYDVKMKEKGDIPEGYSVSREKKERFSLILESASTNQTSMYLCASSPGGQQETQYFGPGTRLLVL.